The 10 T cell receptor beta chains reported below all come from one sample, sequenced in a study of Ad26.COV2.S vaccination and SARS-CoV-2 variants. The treatment here: roughly 19 received Ad26.COV2.S at low or high dose, single or two shots; a few received placebo; per-sample allocation not given. Day 63 after the first injection of vaccine or placebo was the sampling time. Some clones are missing from TCRdb's copy, which holds only in-frame ones; the method was immunoSEQ multiplex PCR. The table includes about 350,000 clones, 86% detected once. Specimen: peripheral blood, collected in a trial of Ad26.COV2.S vaccine versus placebo. These receptors came from a person aged 18-60 years who received the Ad26.COV2.S COVID-19 vaccine or a placebo.

This chain joins TRBV25-1 and TRBJ2-7, with unresolved D. V lost 6 bases and J 6 bases, leaving 9 bases between the germline ends. The germline CDR1 and CDR2 sequences are MGHDK and SYGVNS. This CDR3 comprises 11 residues. DNA of the CDR3: TGTGCCAGCAGGGTTGCGTCCGAGCAGTACTTC. Protein sequence: CASRVASEQYF.

The rearrangement uses TRBV6-5 and TRBJ1-6, with a tentative D call TRBD1 (5 bases). Germline values: CDR1 MNHEY, CDR2 SVGAGI. The CDR3 consists of 14 residues. V gave up 2 bases and J gave up 8 bases, with 10 bases separating them. The CDR3 loop reads CASSYGGKDSPLHF. Here the CDR3 DNA reads TGTGCCAGCAGTTACGGGGGGAAAGATTCACCCCTCCACTTT.

The genes are TRBV4-3 and TRBJ2-1; TRBD2 is a possible D gene (6 bases). The length of the CDR3 is 16 residues. The germline V and J ends were trimmed by 1 base and 3 bases, with 13 bases remaining between them. Germline V CDR1 and CDR2: LGHNA, YSLEER. CDR3: CASSQGRGGIYNEQFF. The CDR3 DNA sequence: TGCGCCAGCAGCCAAGGACGTGGGGGGATCTACAATGAGCAGTTCTTC.

The rearrangement links TRBV5-1 to TRBJ2-1; D ambiguous. The germline V gene has CDR1 SGHRS and CDR2 YFSETQ. With 3 bases removed from V and 5 bases from J, the gap between germline ends came to 15 bases. This CDR3 spans 15 amino acids. The CDR3 protein is CASSSTFDGDNEQFF. Here the CDR3 DNA reads TGCGCCAGCAGCTCTACCTTTGACGGCGACAATGAGCAGTTCTTC.

A word on this clone: Different DNA sequences within this sample yield the same CDR3. The rearrangement links TRBV18 to TRBJ1-6; the match to TRBD1 covers 9 bases. The ends lost 3 bases at V and 8 bases at J; junction bases unmatched: 2. CDR1 is KGHSH and CDR2 is LQKENI in the germline V gene. The CDR3 covers 14 residues. The CDR3, as DNA: TGTGCCAGCTCACCGACAGGGGGGGATTCACCCCTCCACTTT. It translates to CASSPTGGDSPLHF.

This clone was picked up one time. The CDR3 bases are TGTGCCAGCAGCTCGAGGACCTACAATGAGCAGTTCTTC. This encodes CASSSRTYNEQFF. The chain uses TRBV11-2 and TRBJ2-1; D ambiguous. V lost 4 bases and J 2 bases, leaving 6 bases between the germline ends. The CDR3 is made up of 13 amino acids. The germline gives CDR1 SGHAT, CDR2 FQNNGV.

The CDR3 DNA sequence: TGCGCCAGCAGCCCGGGGGCTCCAGGGTCTGAAGCTTTCTTT. Protein: CASSPGAPGSEAFF. The chain is built from TRBV4-1 and TRBJ1-1; D possibly corresponds to TRBD1 (6 bases). Germline-derived CDR1 and CDR2 are MGHRA and YSYEKL. Trimming took 4 bases from V and 6 from J, leaving 15 bases between them. This CDR3 has 14 amino acids.

V and J are TRBV7-2 and TRBJ1-2, with 7 bases aligning to TRBD1. Germline V lookup: CDR1 SGHTA, CDR2 FQGNSA. J was trimmed by 4 bases and V by 5 bases; bases with no gene match: 10. The CDR3 spans 15 residues. CDR3 bases: TGTGCCAGCAGCCCACGGACAGGTGTGGGCTATGGCTACACCTTC. It encodes CASSPRTGVGYGYTF.

The chain combines TRBV10-2 with TRBJ1-2; D is unresolved. This CDR3 is built from 16 residues. The V and J ends lost 2 bases and 4 bases respectively, with 17 bases between them. Looked up from germline, CDR1 is WSHSY and CDR2 is SAAADI. CDR3 loop: CASSENSITGSYGYTF. The CDR3 DNA reads TGCGCCAGCAGTGAGAACAGCATCACGGGCTCCTATGGCTACACCTTC.

This clone came up once. This chain uses TRBV7-2 with TRBJ2-5; no clear D gene. Germline V gene data show CDR1 as SGHTA and CDR2 as FQGNSA. V lost 6 bases, J lost 7 bases, and 24 bases lay in between. The CDR3 extends over 16 amino acids. The chain's CDR3 is CASRITSSGFRGTQYF. Here the CDR3 DNA reads TGTGCCAGCAGAATAACATCTTCTGGGTTTCGAGGGACCCAGTACTTC.